The 18 T cell receptor beta chains given below trace back to one sample, sequenced in a study of Ad26.COV2.S vaccination and SARS-CoV-2 variants. The table came from immunoSEQ multiplex PCR; TCRdb's copy has only in-frame clones and leaves some out. The top ten hold about 4.6% of the sample, which has around 340,000 clones, around nine tenths seen once. Indicated treatment: some 20 received Ad26.COV2.S at low or high dose, single or two shots; about five received placebo; per-sample allocation not given. Collection of samples fell on day 63 after the first vaccine or placebo injection. The input for sequencing was peripheral blood, taken in a trial of Ad26.COV2.S vaccine versus placebo. These receptors all stem from a person between 18 and 65 years old who received the Ad26.COV2.S COVID-19 vaccine or a placebo.

The J gene is TRBJ1-2, the V gene TRBV4-1, with a possible D match to TRBD1 (5 bases). This CDR3 contains 13 residues. In germline, CDR1 is MGHRA, CDR2 YSYEKL. Trimming stripped 2 bases from V and 8 bases from J, with 12 bases between. CDR3 DNA: TGCGCCAGCAGCCAAAAGTCAGGGAGCGGCTACACCTTC. It is translated as CASSQKSGSGYTF.

The V gene is TRBV3-1 (or the pseudogene TRBV3-2), the J gene TRBJ2-1, with 9 bases that match TRBD2. Unmatched junction bases numbered 9, after V lost 4 bases and J lost 2 bases. This CDR3 spans 17 amino acids. The germline V gene encodes CDR1 LGHDT and CDR2 YNNKEL (reference sequence). The CDR3 nucleotides are TGTGCCAGCAGCCTCAGAGGGGCGGGAGGGCCCTACAATGAGCAGTTCTTC. Its translation: CASSLRGAGGPYNEQFF.

The chain links TRBV6-5 to TRBJ1-1, with 9 bases matching TRBD1. The length of the CDR3 is 14 residues. Per germline, CDR1 MNHEY and CDR2 SVGAGI. V dropped 8 bases and J dropped 5; count of bases not matched to a gene: 9. The CDR3 coding sequence is TGTGCCAGCCAATACAGGGGGCAAGGGACTGAAGCTTTCTTT. Translation: CASQYRGQGTEAFF.

The CDR3 loop reads CASSSETGRYEQYF. Here the CDR3 DNA reads TGTGCCAGCAGTAGTGAGACAGGGCGATACGAGCAGTACTTC. V usage is TRBV4-2 and J usage is TRBJ2-7; 7 bases line up with TRBD1. Germline assignment: CDR1 LGHNA and CDR2 YNFKEQ. V was pared by 6 bases and J by 4 bases, with 9 bases of the junction left unmatched. This CDR3 comprises 14 residues.

V and J are TRBV3-1 (or the pseudogene TRBV3-2) and TRBJ2-2; possibly TRBD2 for D (6 bases). Deletions cut 2 bases from V and 1 base from J, with 11 bases between. Per the germline V gene, CDR1 is LGHDT and CDR2 is YNNKEL (reference sequence). The CDR3 consists of 16 residues. CDR3 protein: CASSQLPGENTGELFF. The CDR3 nucleotides read TGTGCCAGCAGCCAATTGCCGGGAGAGAACACCGGGGAGCTGTTTTTT.

The rearrangement links TRBV7-2 to TRBJ2-3; D is unclear. V lost 1 base, J lost 0 bases, and 8 bases lay in between. The CDR3 length is 15 residues. Germline CDR1 and CDR2: SGHTA and FQGNSA. In nucleotides, the CDR3 is TGTGCCAGCAGCTTAGAGGTGACTAGCACAGATACGCAGTATTTT. As protein: CASSLEVTSTDTQYF.

A single count supports this clone. V usage is TRBV7-2 and J usage is TRBJ2-1; 15 bases line up with TRBD2. CDR1 SGHTA and CDR2 FQGNSA come from the germline V gene. V was clipped by 5 bases and J by 9 bases; unmatched bases: 14. This CDR3 has 18 residues. The CDR3 region is CASSPWTSGGGLVSEQFF. The CDR3 nucleotides read TGTGCCAGCAGCCCCTGGACTAGCGGGGGGGGATTAGTGAGTGAGCAGTTCTTC. Looking up the rest from reference TRBV7-2 and TRBJ2-1 gives the full variable domain: GAGVSQSPSNKVTEKGKDVELRCDPISGHTALYWYRQSLGQGLEFLIYFQGNSAPDKSGLPSDRFSAERTGGSVSTLTIQRTQQEDSAVYLCASSPWTSGGGLVSEQFFGPGTRLTVL.

The V call is TRBV6-5, the J call TRBJ1-3; a weak D match, TRBD1 (5 bases). The CDR3 consists of 15 residues. Germline V gene sequence: CDR1 MNHEY, CDR2 SVGAGI. V lost 6 bases and J 4 bases, leaving 16 bases between the germline ends. CDR3 nucleotide sequence: TGTGCCAGCAGAACGCTCGGGACCGCCGGAAACACCATATATTTT. Translating gives CASRTLGTAGNTIYF.

J is TRBJ1-1 and V is TRBV3-1 (or the pseudogene TRBV3-2), with 7 bases identical to TRBD1. Looked up from germline, CDR1 is LGHDT and CDR2 is YNNKEL (reference sequence). The CDR3 covers 13 residues. The trim removed 0 bases at V and 11 bases at J, leaving 6 bases unmatched. For the CDR3, the DNA is TGTGCCAGCAGCCAAGATAGGGGGCAGGTGGCTTTCTTT. Residues: CASSQDRGQVAFF.

V and J are TRBV6-2 or TRBV6-3 and TRBJ1-2; no firm D call. V shed 4 bases and J shed 10 bases, with 13 bases lying between them. From germline, CDR1 is MNHEY and CDR2 SVGEGT. CDR3 length: 12 amino acids. For the CDR3, the DNA is TGTGCCAGCAGTTCATCGTCCTTGTACTACACCTTC. Encoded protein: CASSSSSLYYTF.

CDR3 DNA sequence: TGTGCCAGTAGTATTGAGTTCCATGAGCAGTTCTTC. This gives the protein CASSIEFHEQFF. This chain uses TRBV19 with TRBJ2-1; D unclear. The V gene's germline CDR1 is LNHDA and CDR2 SQIVND (reference sequence). V dropped 3 bases and J dropped 8 bases, with 8 bases sitting between them. The CDR3 has 12 residues.

The chain has TRBV19 and TRBJ1-5; 8 bases match TRBD1. The CDR3 consists of 15 residues. Germline lookup yields CDR1 LNHDA and CDR2 SQIVND (reference sequence). J was trimmed by 7 bases and V by 3 bases; bases with no gene match: 8. Here the CDR3 DNA reads TGTGCCAGTAGTATGCGGACAGGGTTCGGGCAGCCCCAGCATTTT. It translates to CASSMRTGFGQPQHF.

About this clone itself: The sample has other DNA sequences that encode this CDR3 too. CDR3 nucleotides: TGTGCCAGCAGTGTTCTAGATACGCAGTATTTT. It is translated as CASSVLDTQYF. The chain joins TRBV2 to TRBJ2-3, with unresolved D. Per germline, CDR1 SNHLY and CDR2 FYNNEI. V lost 4 bases and J lost 5, with 4 bases in between. This CDR3 has 11 residues.

The V and J genes are TRBV2 and TRBJ1-2; 7 nucleotides match TRBD1. This CDR3 has 13 amino acids. Unmatched junction bases numbered 3, after V lost 0 bases and J lost 8 bases. CDR1 SNHLY and CDR2 FYNNEI come from the germline V gene. The DNA for the CDR3 is TGTGCCAGCAGTGAAGCGAGGGACAGAGGCTACACCTTC. This encodes CASSEARDRGYTF.

The CDR3 here is CASSIQSGGRQPQHF. DNA of the CDR3: TGTGCCAGTAGTATCCAGTCGGGGGGCCGGCAGCCCCAGCATTTT. The chain employs TRBV19 and TRBJ1-5; TRBD1 is a possible D gene (6 bases). CDR3 length equals 15 residues. V was pared by 3 bases and J by 7 bases, with 16 bases between. The germline V gene has CDR1 LNHDA and CDR2 SQIVND (reference sequence).

This sequence joins TRBV28 and TRBJ2-7; D unresolved. V was trimmed by 4 bases and J by 2 bases, leaving 12 bases between them. This CDR3 region has 14 residues. Germline V gene lookup returns CDR1 MDHEN and CDR2 SYDVKM. The CDR3 DNA sequence: TGTGCCAGCAGTTGGGGTGGGGTCCCCTACGAGCAGTACTTC. Residues: CASSWGGVPYEQYF.

The CDR3, as DNA: TGTGCCAGCAGCTTAACCAGCGGGGGTGACATTCAGTACTTC. Translating gives CASSLTSGGDIQYF. The genes are TRBV7-2 and TRBJ2-4, with 8 bases fitting TRBD2. The CDR3 is made up of 14 amino acids. Looked up from germline, CDR1 is SGHTA and CDR2 is FQGNSA. The ends lost 2 bases at V and 8 bases at J; junction bases unmatched: 5. The complete variable domain, with remaining parts taken from reference TRBV7-2 and TRBJ2-4, reads GAGVSQSPSNKVTEKGKDVELRCDPISGHTALYWYRQSLGQGLEFLIYFQGNSAPDKSGLPSDRFSAERTGGSVSTLTIQRTQQEDSAVYLCASSLTSGGDIQYFGAGTRLSVL.

The V gene is TRBV30, the J gene TRBJ2-3, with a possible D match to TRBD1 (5 bases). The V and J ends lost 7 bases and 4 bases respectively, with 12 bases between them. CDR3 size: 12 residues. Germline lookup yields CDR1 GTSNPN and CDR2 SVGIG (reference sequence). CDR3 region: CAFGHLADTQYF. The DNA for the CDR3 is TGTGCCTTCGGACATCTTGCAGATACGCAGTATTTT.